Listed below are T cell receptor beta chains from one sample, sequenced in a study of shared clonotypes between healthy human individuals. The data were produced by immunoSEQ multiplex PCR, yet TCRdb's version contains in-frame clones alone and is incomplete. The profile shows about 360,000 clones, 70% to 75% of them singletons. Sequenced material: memory CD4+ T cells sorted from blood. Receptor source: a man aged 25-45 years in good health. The CDR3 runs from the conserved cysteine through the conserved F or W. A D gene is named only where the DNA matches it firmly.

d_gene: -
v_gene: TRBV6-1
len: 15
j_gene: TRBJ2-7
CDR3nt: TGTGCCAGCAGTGCGCAGGGTTTTTCACTCGACGAGCAGTACTTC
CDR3aa: CASSAQGFSLDEQYF

d_gene: -
v_gene: TRBV2
len: 14
j_gene: TRBJ1-1
CDR3nt: TGTGCCAGCAGCTCCTCCGTATGGAACACTGAAGCTTTCTTT
CDR3aa: CASSSSVWNTEAFF

d_gene: -
v_gene: TRBV6-1
len: 11
j_gene: TRBJ1-1
CDR3nt: TGTGCCAGCAGGGGGTATACTGAAGCTTTCTTT
CDR3aa: CASRGYTEAFF

d_gene: -
v_gene: TRBV7-9
len: 16
j_gene: TRBJ1-4
CDR3nt: TGTGCCAGCAGCTTCACGTCGAGTCCCAGGGGTGAAAAACTGTTTTTT
CDR3aa: CASSFTSSPRGEKLFF

d_gene: -
v_gene: TRBV14
len: 14
j_gene: TRBJ2-1
CDR3nt: TGTGCCAGCAGCCAAGGGCTCGCTTACAATGAGCAGTTCTTC
CDR3aa: CASSQGLAYNEQFF

d_gene: -
v_gene: TRBV7-2
len: 14
j_gene: TRBJ1-1
CDR3nt: TGTGCCAGCAGCACAAGACTTAGGAACACTGAAGCTTTCTTT
CDR3aa: CASSTRLRNTEAFF

d_gene: -
v_gene: TRBV18
len: 18
j_gene: TRBJ2-1
CDR3nt: TGTGCCAGCTCACCCTCGAGGGGGGCGGGGAGCTCCTACAATGAGCAGTTCTTC
CDR3aa: CASSPSRGAGSSYNEQFF

d_gene: -
v_gene: TRBV30
len: 12
j_gene: TRBJ1-1
CDR3nt: TGTGCCTGGCGAGACCGGGTTACCGAAGCTTTCTTT
CDR3aa: CAWRDRVTEAFF

d_gene: -
v_gene: TRBV11-2
len: 14
j_gene: TRBJ2-3
CDR3nt: TGTGCCAGCAGCTTATTTTTTTCCGGCGATTCGCAGTATTTT
CDR3aa: CASSLFFSGDSQYF

d_gene: -
v_gene: TRBV21-1
len: 12
j_gene: TRBJ2-4
CDR3nt: TGTGCCAGCGGGACAGGGGGGAACATTCAGTACTTC
CDR3aa: CASGTGGNIQYF